The source of this T cell receptor (beta chain) is a study of shared clonotypes between healthy human individuals. Study-level information: Sampling drew on donors who were two women and a few men aged 18 to 49.

Donors included only healthy HIV-negative adults lacking recent acute infections or vaccinations. V was shortened by 4 bases and J by 0 bases, with 18 bases between the two germline ends. The length of the CDR3 is 17 residues. Germline loops: CDR1 MGHDK, CDR2 SYGVNS. Each cell subset's genomic DNA was divided evenly among several immunoSEQ plates. Unsorted PBMC contributed 300 ng DNA, 25,000 to 35,000 T cell genomes, to each replicate PCR. Data came from immunoSEQ multiplex PCR; TCRdb stores just in-frame clones and leaves some out. Of 490,000 or so clones listed, 79% were seen once; the top ten hold about 12%.

Sequenced: PBMCs. The gene calls are TRBV25-1 and TRBJ1-1; TRBD1 is a possible D gene (5 bases). This sequence was found in a woman in her 40s in good health. Some clones in this sample may be carry-over from other donors' samples. CDR3 nucleotide sequence: TGTGCCAGCAGTGGCACTCGGGGCAGCTTCATGAACACTGAAGCTTTCTTT. Protein: CASSGTRGSFMNTEAFF.